The next 26 T cell receptor beta chains were all read from a single sample in a study of identical twins. One entry per CDR3 protein, called by TCRdb with MiXCR from the 5' RACE reads. The sample contains approximately 470,000 distinct CDR3 sequences, approximately 15% of which appear only once. These data were also filed under a second study, of yellow fever vaccine responses in identical twins.

The specimen was CD4+ T cells sorted from blood. The receptors come from a woman aged 18-29 years in good health.

The chain combines TRBV10-3 with TRBJ1-4, with a weak D call TRBD1 (5 bases). Trimming stripped 5 bases from V and 7 bases from J, with 8 bases between. This CDR3 spans 12 amino acids. CDR1 and CDR2 (germline): ENHRY, SYGVKD. CDR3 amino acids: CAISLDSEKLFF. The DNA of the CDR3 is TGTGCCATCAGTCTTGACAGTGAAAAACTGTTTTTT.

This clonotype was observed a few times. This rearrangement joins TRBV6-1 to TRBJ1-2; the match to TRBD1 covers 8 bases. This CDR3 has 14 residues. CDR1 MNHNS and CDR2 SASEGT come from the germline V gene. Germline trimming cut 6 bases from V and 8 bases from J; bases unmatched to any gene: 11. CDR3 amino acids: CASRRDRGPRGYTF. The CDR3 bases are TGTGCCAGCAGACGAGACAGGGGTCCGCGGGGCTACACCTTC.

This clonotype was observed a handful of times. The chain carries TRBV19 and TRBJ2-3; the D gene is possibly TRBD2 (6 bases). V lost 8 bases, J lost 4 bases, and 16 bases lay in between. The CDR3 contains 14 residues. CDR1 LNHDA and CDR2 SQIVND come from the germline V gene (reference sequence). The CDR3 loop reads CASRWGGGADTQYF. The CDR3 nucleotides read TGTGCCAGTCGTTGGGGAGGTGGTGCAGATACGCAGTATTTT.

This clonotype was observed a few times. The V call is TRBV7-8, the J call TRBJ2-4; TRBD1 might be the D (6 bases). The CDR3 consists of 16 residues. Germline lookup yields CDR1 SGHVS and CDR2 FQNEAQ. Trimming took off 6 bases at V and 1 base at J, with 16 bases between the two ends. CDR3: CASSHTGKGAKNIQYF. The CDR3 DNA is TGTGCCAGCAGTCACACAGGGAAGGGTGCCAAAAACATTCAGTACTTC.

This clonotype has a count of ten or more. The chain combines TRBV6-1 with TRBJ2-2; D possibly uses TRBD1 or TRBD2 (5 bases each). This CDR3 is 15 amino acids long. Deletions cut 5 bases from V and 4 bases from J, with 14 bases between. Germline CDR1 and CDR2: MNHNS and SASEGT. The CDR3 DNA is TGTGCCAGCAGTAAAACGGGACCCGTCACCGGGGAGCTGTTTTTT. Translated: CASSKTGPVTGELFF.

This clonotype occurred many times. The chain couples TRBV29-1 to TRBJ2-5, with D unresolved. The CDR3 loop spans 12 amino acids. Germline V gene sequence: CDR1 SQVTM, CDR2 ANQGSEA. V was shortened by 4 bases and J by 5 bases, with 11 bases between the two germline ends. The CDR3 bases are TGCAGCGTTGCCCCGGATGTGGAGACCCAGTACTTC. Amino acids: CSVAPDVETQYF.

J is TRBJ1-1 and V is TRBV7-9, with a tentative D call TRBD1 (5 bases). Trimming took off 6 bases at V and 4 bases at J, with 18 bases between the two ends. Germline loops: CDR1 SEHNR, CDR2 FQNEAQ (reference sequence). CDR3 size: 15 residues. The CDR3 loop is CASSNRGVGRTEAFF. CDR3 bases: TGTGCCAGCAGTAATCGGGGGGTAGGGCGCACTGAAGCTTTCTTT.

V and J are TRBV6-1 and TRBJ2-1; D gene ambiguous. V was cut by 10 bases and J by 0 bases, with 16 bases left in between. CDR3 length: 15 amino acids. Germline V gives CDR1 MNHNS, CDR2 SASEGT. The CDR3 DNA follows: TGTGCCACCGGCCTTTATCTCGGCTCCTACAATGAGCAGTTCTTC. It translates to CATGLYLGSYNEQFF.

This clonotype was seen only a few times. V gene TRBV20-1 combines with J gene TRBJ2-1; 9 nucleotides agree with TRBD2. The V and J ends lost 5 bases and 7 bases, in that order; junction bases with no gene match: 9. Germline V gene sequence: CDR1 DFQATT, CDR2 SNEGSKA (reference sequence). The CDR3 length is 14 residues. CDR3 in DNA: TGCAGTGCTCAACCTGGACTAGCGCGTAATGAGCAGTTCTTC. Its protein is CSAQPGLARNEQFF.

The chain links TRBV6-1 to TRBJ2-5; D unresolved. The V gene lost 11 bases and the J gene lost 0 bases, with 10 bases spanning the gap. The CDR3 spans 12 residues. From germline, CDR1 is MNHNS and CDR2 SASEGT. CDR3 amino acids: CAGGEYQETQYF. The CDR3 DNA follows: TGTGCCGGCGGCGAGTACCAAGAGACCCAGTACTTC.

In this sample, this clonotype turned up once. The V gene is TRBV3-1, the J gene TRBJ2-5; either TRBD1 or TRBD2 may fit D (5 bases each). V was shortened by 4 bases and J by 5 bases, with 26 bases between the two germline ends. CDR3 length: 18 residues. Germline V gene lookup returns CDR1 LGHDT and CDR2 YNNKEL (reference sequence). The CDR3 sequence is CASSPSWGRTGTQETQYF. In DNA form, the CDR3 reads TGTGCCAGCAGCCCTAGCTGGGGTAGAACAGGCACTCAGGAGACCCAGTACTTC.

This clonotype was observed a handful of times. The chain joins TRBV6-1 to TRBJ1-1, with D perhaps TRBD1 (5 bases). The V and J ends lost 5 bases and 4 bases respectively, with 11 bases between them. Germline V gives CDR1 MNHNS, CDR2 SASEGT. This CDR3 comprises 13 residues. Here the CDR3 reads CASSQIQGTEAFF. DNA for the CDR3: TGTGCCAGCAGTCAGATCCAGGGCACTGAAGCTTTCTTT.

The chain employs TRBV24-1 and TRBJ2-2, with D unresolved. Trimming left V 12 bases short and J 6 bases short, with 13 bases between. CDR1 KGHDR and CDR2 SFDVKD come from the germline V gene. The CDR3 has 12 residues. CDR3 loop: CAAKGSAGELFF. Here the CDR3 DNA reads TGTGCCGCAAAGGGTTCGGCCGGGGAGCTGTTTTTT.

The rearrangement uses TRBV7-3 and TRBJ2-6; D is perhaps TRBD1 (5 bases). The CDR3 contains 18 residues. The V end was cut by 2 bases, the J end by 4 bases, with 18 bases between. Germline CDR1 SGHTA, CDR2 FQGTGA. The CDR3 region has the DNA TGTGCCAGCAGCTTACTTCGGCAGGGCTTGCAGGGGGCCAACGTCCTGACTTTC. Translated, it gives CASSLLRQGLQGANVLTF.

This clonotype has just a few counts. The V and J genes are TRBV6-5 and TRBJ2-1; maybe TRBD1 (6 bases). The CDR3 has 11 amino acids. In germline, CDR1 is MNHEY, CDR2 SVGAGI. The V end lost 7 bases, the J end lost 8 bases, and 9 bases lay between the germline ends. Here the CDR3 DNA reads TGTGCCAGCACCCAGGGGCATGAGCAGTTCTTC. This codes for CASTQGHEQFF.

In its sample, this clonotype was seen many times. The chain combines TRBV3-1 with TRBJ2-7, with TRBD2 matching over 7 bases. Per the germline V gene, CDR1 is LGHDT and CDR2 is YNNKEL (reference sequence). The junction had 13 bases not matched to a gene; V was cut back by 3 bases and J by 2 bases. This CDR3 spans 17 amino acids. DNA of the CDR3: TGTGCCAGCAGCCATACCCCGGGCGGGGGACTTCCCTACGAGCAGTACTTC. Translation gives CASSHTPGGGLPYEQYF.

J is TRBJ1-2 and V is TRBV20-1, with D hard to call. Trimming cost V 3 bases and J 8 bases, with 13 bases left between them. Germline loops: CDR1 DFQATT, CDR2 SNEGSKA (reference sequence). The CDR3 is made up of 12 amino acids. The CDR3 DNA is TGCAGTGCTAGCCAAGGGCCTTGGGGCTACACCTTC. It specifies CSASQGPWGYTF.

V is TRBV10-3 and J is TRBJ2-5; 8 bases match TRBD1. The CDR3 extends over 13 amino acids. V lost 7 bases and J lost 5; bases outside the gene matches: 6. The germline gives CDR1 ENHRY, CDR2 SYGVKD. CDR3 bases: TGTGCCATCAACTCACAGGGGGGTGAGACCCAGTACTTC. This encodes CAINSQGGETQYF.

This clonotype was counted between two and nine times. The genes are TRBV29-1 and TRBJ2-7; no definite D call. CDR1 is SQVTM, CDR2 ANQGSEA, per germline. CDR3 size: 12 residues. The ends were cut back, 5 bases at V and 4 bases at J, with 12 bases in the middle. CDR3 DNA: TGCAGCGTTTCTACTTCGATATACGAGCAGTACTTC. This translates into CSVSTSIYEQYF.

This clonotype was picked up many times. The chain uses TRBV20-1 and TRBJ1-2; 8 positions match TRBD1. After removal of 3 bases from V and 2 bases from J, the junction contained 2 bases not matched to a gene. CDR3 length: 13 residues. CDR1 and CDR2 from the germline V gene are DFQATT and SNEGSKA (reference sequence). CDR3 sequence (DNA): TGCAGTGCTAGGAGGGACAGGAACTATGGCTACACCTTC. Amino acid sequence: CSARRDRNYGYTF.

The V call is TRBV12-5, the J call TRBJ2-2, with 9 bases identical to TRBD1. Germline CDR1 LGHNT, CDR2 FRNRAP. V trimming: 0 bases; J trimming: 0 bases; junction bases outside the gene matches: 11. CDR3 length: 20 amino acids. The DNA for the CDR3 is TGTGCTAGTGGTTTGGTACTCTCTCGCCGGGACAGGGCGAACACCGGGGAGCTGTTTTTT. This sequence encodes CASGLVLSRRDRANTGELFF.

This clonotype was counted between two and nine times. The genes are TRBV5-1 and TRBJ2-2; TRBD2 matches 11 bases. Losses at the gene ends were 4 bases for V and 2 bases for J; bases not matched to a gene: 4. Germline V gene data show CDR1 as SGHRS and CDR2 as YFSETQ. There are 16 residues in the CDR3. CDR3 protein: CASSGGLADNTGELFF. CDR3 nucleotide sequence: TGCGCCAGCAGCGGGGGACTAGCGGATAACACCGGGGAGCTGTTTTTT.

The V gene is TRBV6-5, the J gene TRBJ1-5; no reliable D call. The length of the CDR3 is 14 residues. The V gene's germline CDR1 is MNHEY and CDR2 SVGAGI. V lost 4 bases and J 0 bases, leaving 7 bases between the germline ends. CDR3 loop: CASSSGSSNQPQHF. The CDR3 bases are TGTGCCAGCAGTTCAGGCAGTAGCAATCAGCCCCAGCATTTT.

This clonotype has just a few counts. The chain employs TRBV5-1 and TRBJ2-1; D is perhaps TRBD2 (6 bases). With 0 bases removed from V and 3 bases from J, the gap between germline ends came to 13 bases. The CDR3 consists of 16 residues. Germline CDR1 SGHRS, CDR2 YFSETQ. This chain's CDR3 is CASSLANLAIYNEQFF. CDR3 DNA: TGCGCCAGCAGCTTGGCCAATCTAGCGATCTACAATGAGCAGTTCTTC. Full variable domain (outside the CDR3, taken from reference TRBV5-1 and TRBJ2-1): KAGVTQTPRYLIKTRGQQVTLSCSPISGHRSVSWYQQTPGQGLQFLFEYFSETQRNKGNFPGRFSGRQFSNSRSEMNVSTLELGDSALYLCASSLANLAIYNEQFFGPGTRLTVL.

V gene TRBV30 combines with J gene TRBJ2-1, with TRBD1 matching 7 bases. V lost 0 bases and J lost 6; bases outside the gene matches: 11. CDR1 is GTSNPN, CDR2 SVGIG, per germline (reference sequence). This CDR3 region has 16 residues. Written as DNA, the CDR3 is TGTGCCTGGAGTGTGTGGGGGACAGCGAAAATCAATGAGCAGTTCTTC. Amino acid sequence: CAWSVWGTAKINEQFF.

This clonotype was picked up a small number of times. This chain joins TRBV7-6 and TRBJ2-3, with 7 bases lining up with TRBD2. J was trimmed by 0 bases and V by 3 bases; bases with no gene match: 3. Germline V lookup: CDR1 SGHVS, CDR2 FNYEAQ. The CDR3 length is 15 residues. DNA of the CDR3: TGTGCCAGCAGCTTTTCTAGCGGTAGCACAGATACGCAGTATTTT. It translates to CASSFSSGSTDTQYF.